The 16 T cell receptor beta chains presented below share a single source sample, sequenced in a study of early T cells in non-severe SARS-CoV-2 infection. Using its own MiXCR run on the 5' RACE reads, TCRdb lists one record per CDR3 protein. The sample consists of approximately 73,000 distinct CDR3 sequences, more than 10% of them appearing once. Specimen: whole blood. These receptors originate from an adult who was a healthcare worker with PCR-confirmed SARS-CoV-2 infection or an uninfected control (not recorded which).

This clonotype was seen a handful of times. The gene calls are TRBV5-1 and TRBJ1-5, with 8 bases fitting TRBD1. Unmatched junction bases numbered 2, after V lost 0 bases and J lost 3 bases. CDR1 is SGHRS and CDR2 is YFSETQ in the germline V gene. This CDR3 region has 15 residues. CDR3 residues: CASSLGTGPNQPQHF. The CDR3 nucleotides are TGCGCCAGCAGCTTGGGGACAGGGCCCAATCAGCCCCAGCATTTT.

The V and J genes are TRBV29-1 and TRBJ1-4; weak D call: TRBD1 (5 bases). Germline-derived CDR1 and CDR2 are SQVTM and ANQGSEA. This CDR3 comprises 13 residues. V was pared by 4 bases and J by 5 bases, with 11 bases between. The CDR3 DNA follows: TGCAGCGTTGGTCCGGGACCAAATGAAAAACTGTTTTTT. Translating gives CSVGPGPNEKLFF.

This clonotype was counted at least ten times. The chain has TRBV6-2 or TRBV6-3 and TRBJ2-4; D is unresolved. Deletions cut 7 bases from V and 3 bases from J, with 13 bases between. The CDR3 consists of 14 residues. In germline, CDR1 is MNHEY, CDR2 SVGEGT. CDR3 residues: CASTFHGGKNIQYF. The CDR3 coding sequence is TGTGCCAGCACCTTCCATGGCGGCAAAAACATTCAGTACTTC.

Many counts were recorded for this clonotype. The chain couples TRBV3-1 to TRBJ2-1; D gene unclear. V was trimmed by 4 bases and J by 6 bases, leaving 10 bases between them. Germline CDR1 is LGHDT and CDR2 is YNNKEL (reference sequence). The CDR3 has 13 amino acids. Here the CDR3 DNA reads TGTGCCAGCAGCCTAAAGGGAAGCAATGAGCAGTTCTTC. This codes for CASSLKGSNEQFF.

This clonotype was recorded a few times. V usage is TRBV20-1 and J usage is TRBJ2-3; 12 nucleotides line up with TRBD2. The CDR3 runs 14 residues. In germline, CDR1 is DFQATT, CDR2 SNEGSKA (reference sequence). After removal of 5 bases from V and 4 bases from J, the junction contained 4 bases not matched to a gene. The CDR3 protein is CSAASGGAPDTQYF. In DNA form, the CDR3 reads TGCAGTGCTGCTAGCGGGGGGGCTCCAGATACGCAGTATTTT.

There are a few counts of this clonotype. The genes are TRBV20-1 and TRBJ2-1; 9 positions agree with TRBD2. This CDR3 spans 13 amino acids. Germline lookup yields CDR1 DFQATT and CDR2 SNEGSKA (reference sequence). After removal of 3 bases from V and 4 bases from J, the junction contained 1 base not matched to a gene. CDR3 in DNA: TGCAGTGCTAGTCTAGCGGGGTACAATGAGCAGTTCTTC. Its translation: CSASLAGYNEQFF.

This clonotype was seen many times. One end of the junction is discordant with germline, which a read error may explain. The chain has TRBV7-7 and TRBJ2-5; 11 bases map to TRBD2. CDR1 and CDR2 (germline): SSHAT, FNYEAQ (reference sequence). CDR3 length: 17 residues. The CDR3 DNA reads as TGTGCTAGCAGCCAAACTGGGGCTAGCGGGGGGAGAGAGACCCAGTACTTC. This sequence encodes CASSQTGASGGRETQYF.

This clonotype has just a few counts. The CDR3 region has the DNA TGCAGTGCTCCTACGGGGGCCTCCACAGATACGCAGTATTTT. The encoded protein is CSAPTGASTDTQYF. This chain connects TRBV20-1 to TRBJ2-3; possibly TRBD1 or TRBD2 for D (6 bases each). The CDR3 is made up of 14 amino acids. Germline values: CDR1 DFQATT, CDR2 SNEGSKA (reference sequence). Trimming cost V 5 bases and J 2 bases, with 14 bases left between them.

This clonotype was picked up a small number of times. The chain recombines TRBV7-6 with TRBJ2-1, with 11 bases lining up with TRBD2. The CDR3 length is 17 residues. Germline CDR1 reads SGHVS; CDR2 reads FNYEAQ. V was clipped by 7 bases and J by 7 bases; unmatched bases: 15. The CDR3 DNA reads as TGTGCCAGCATCTCTGGGGCTAGCGGGGGGCCGGGGAATGAGCAGTTCTTC. This sequence encodes CASISGASGGPGNEQFF.

This clonotype was counted many times. The J gene is TRBJ1-2, the V gene TRBV24-1; D is perhaps TRBD1 (6 bases). V lost 4 bases and J 8 bases, leaving 16 bases between the germline ends. Germline V gene lookup returns CDR1 KGHDR and CDR2 SFDVKD. The CDR3 runs 14 residues. This chain's CDR3 is CATSDATRTEGYTF. CDR3 sequence (DNA): TGTGCCACCAGTGACGCCACCCGGACAGAAGGCTACACCTTC.

This clonotype was seen more than once but under ten times. The chain combines TRBV5-4 with TRBJ2-3; 9 nucleotides agree with TRBD2. With V trimmed by 4 bases and J by 1 base, 10 bases remained unmatched. The CDR3 has 17 residues. Per the germline V gene, CDR1 is SGHNT and CDR2 is YYREEE (reference sequence). CDR3 sequence (DNA): TGTGCCAGCAGCAAACCCGTGAGCGGGGGGCGCACAGATACGCAGTATTTT. Translation gives CASSKPVSGGRTDTQYF. Variable domain in full (rest from reference TRBV5-4 and TRBJ2-3): ETGVTQSPTHLIKTRGQQVTLRCSSQSGHNTVSWYQQALGQGPQFIFQYYREEENGRGNFPPRFSGLQFPNYSSELNVNALELDDSALYLCASSKPVSGGRTDTQYFGPGTRLTVL.

At least ten counts were recorded for this clonotype. The chain employs TRBV7-6 and TRBJ2-1, with 10 nucleotides matching TRBD2. This CDR3 has 16 amino acids. Per the germline V gene, CDR1 is SGHVS and CDR2 is FNYEAQ. With V trimmed by 2 bases and J by 9 bases, 10 bases remained unmatched. The CDR3 here is CASSLKRLAGVGEQFF. The CDR3 nucleotides are TGTGCCAGCAGCTTAAAGCGTCTAGCGGGAGTAGGTGAGCAGTTCTTC.

This clonotype was found a few times. The chain recombines TRBV20-1 with TRBJ2-2; TRBD2 might be the D (6 bases). V lost 0 bases to trimming and J lost 0 bases, with 8 bases between them. This CDR3 is 15 amino acids long. Germline CDR1 is DFQATT and CDR2 is SNEGSKA (reference sequence). CDR3 sequence (DNA): TGCAGTGCTAGAGAAGCGGGCTCGAACACCGGGGAGCTGTTTTTT. This gives the protein CSAREAGSNTGELFF.

The chain combines TRBV7-2 with TRBJ1-6; D possibly corresponds to TRBD1 (5 bases). The V end lost 5 bases, the J end lost 5 bases, and 13 bases lay between the germline ends. The CDR3 spans 15 residues. Germline V gene data show CDR1 as SGHTA and CDR2 as FQGNSA. CDR3 DNA: TGTGCCAGCAGCCACCAGTGGGGGAATAATTCACCCCTCCACTTT. Protein sequence: CASSHQWGNNSPLHF.

The chain has TRBV7-2 and TRBJ2-1; D ambiguous. Germline CDR1 SGHTA, CDR2 FQGNSA. The germline V and J ends were trimmed by 1 base and 8 bases, with 3 bases remaining between them. The CDR3 spans 11 residues. The CDR3 DNA sequence: TGTGCCAGCAGCTTAGTCTATGAGCAGTTCTTC. Translation gives CASSLVYEQFF.

This clonotype was seen a few times. This chain connects TRBV28 to TRBJ1-2; a possible D gene is TRBD1 (6 bases). Germline assignment: CDR1 MDHEN and CDR2 SYDVKM. V lost 2 bases to trimming and J lost 8 bases, with 12 bases between them. CDR3 size: 13 residues. The chain's CDR3 is CASSLPGARGYTF. CDR3 in DNA: TGTGCCAGCAGTTTACCGGGGGCGCGGGGCTACACCTTC.